The rows below give T cell receptor beta chains drawn from one sample of a study of cytotoxic CD8 clonotypes in ibrutinib-treated CLL. Assay used: immunoSEQ multiplex PCR; TCRdb lists only in-frame clones, some missing. In the table there are approximately 45,000 clones, roughly three quarters of which are singletons. The sample was PBMCs, taken after 12 months of ibrutinib treatment. The source of these receptors is a human donor with chronic lymphocytic leukemia. The CDR3 runs from the conserved cysteine through the conserved F or W. D genes are given only for firm matches. Clone size is given for some rows only: seen once, a few or many times, or a class if the clone is expanded.

v_gene	j_gene	d_gene	abundance	CDR3nt	CDR3aa
TRBV19	TRBJ1-5	-	-	TGTGCCAGTAGTATCGGAAGGGAGGGGAGTCAGCCCCAGCATTTT	CASSIGREGSQPQHF
TRBV7-9	TRBJ2-5	-	once	TGTGCCAGCAGCTATGCCACGGGGCAAGAGACCCAGTACTTC	CASSYATGQETQYF
TRBV19	TRBJ2-3	-	-	TGTGCCAGCACCCATCTAGGTTCTAGCACAGATACGCAGTATTTT	CASTHLGSSTDTQYF
TRBV6-6	TRBJ2-2	-	-	TGTGCCAGCAGATTCTTAAAGACAGGCACCACCGGGGAGCTGTTTTTT	CASRFLKTGTTGELFF
TRBV7-2	TRBJ2-3	TRBD2	-	TGTGCCAGCAGTCACACCCCTAGCGGAACTAGCACAGATACGCAGTATTTT	CASSHTPSGTSTDTQYF
TRBV28	TRBJ1-4	-	-	TGTGCCAGCAGTTTGGCAGGGCGCGTTGAAAAACTGTTTTTT	CASSLAGRVEKLFF
TRBV7-9	TRBJ2-7	-	-	TGTGCCAGCAGCTTAGCGCTAGCTCCCGAGCAGTACTTC	CASSLALAPEQYF
TRBV10-1	TRBJ1-3	-	-	TGCGCCAGCAGTGAACAATTGGAGGTTCCGACTGGAAACACCATATATTTT	CASSEQLEVPTGNTIYF
TRBV5-6	TRBJ2-1	TRBD2	once	TGTGCCAGCAGCCCCGGGGACTATCGGAATGAGCAGTTCTTC	CASSPGDYRNEQFF
TRBV4-3	TRBJ2-1	TRBD1	-	TGCGCCAGCAGCCCCCGGGACAGGGGATCCAATGAGCAGTTCTTC	CASSPRDRGSNEQFF
TRBV10-2	TRBJ1-2	TRBD1	-	TGCGCCAGCACCTTGACAGGGGGCGAGTATGGCTACACCTTC	CASTLTGGEYGYTF
TRBV15	TRBJ2-1	TRBD2	-	TGTGCCACCAGCAGCACGTTAGCGGGGAAAAACAATGAGCAGTTCTTC	CATSSTLAGKNNEQFF
TRBV11-1	TRBJ2-1	-	-	TGTGCCAGCAGCCCAACCGGGAAGCGGATCTCCTACAATGAGCAGTTCTTC	CASSPTGKRISYNEQFF
TRBV27	TRBJ2-5	-	-	TGTGCCAGCAGTCCCCGACGGCAAGAGACCCAGTACTTC	CASSPRRQETQYF
TRBV5-4	TRBJ2-2	-	few	TGTGCCAGCGGGGGAGAAGCGAACACCGGGGAGCTGTTTTTT	CASGGEANTGELFF
TRBV5-1	TRBJ2-1	TRBD2	-	TGCGCCAGCAGCTTGATAGCGGGAGGTGGGAATGAGCAGTTCTTC	CASSLIAGGGNEQFF
TRBV7-8	TRBJ2-7	-	-	TGTGCCAGCAGCTTCCTACAGGGCCACGAGCAGTACTTC	CASSFLQGHEQYF
TRBV10-2	TRBJ2-1	TRBD2	-	TGCGCCAGCACACGATCTAGCGGGTATAACAATGAGCAGTTCTTC	CASTRSSGYNNEQFF
TRBV7-2	TRBJ2-2	-	few	TGTGCCAGCAGCTTAGTAATCGGGGGGGAGCTGTTTTTT	CASSLVIGGELFF
TRBV30	TRBJ2-5	-	few	TGTGCCTGGAGCCCCGCTCAGGAGACCCAGTACTTC	CAWSPAQETQYF
TRBV4-1	TRBJ1-4	-	few	TGCGCCAGCAACACAGGCTATAATGAAAAACTGTTTTTT	CASNTGYNEKLFF
TRBV9	TRBJ1-2	-	-	TGTGCCAGCAGCTACGATAGAAACTATGGCTACACCTTC	CASSYDRNYGYTF
TRBV6-6	TRBJ2-7	-	-	TGTGCCAGCAGTTACCCCCGGGGCGAATACGAGCAGTACTTC	CASSYPRGEYEQYF
TRBV7-2	TRBJ1-1	-	-	TGTGCCAGCAGCTTGAGCGGGGACCCGAACACTGAAGCTTTCTTT	CASSLSGDPNTEAFF
TRBV6-1	TRBJ1-5	-	-	TGTGCCAGCAGTGGGTCAGCGCCTAGCAATCAGCCCCAGCATTTT	CASSGSAPSNQPQHF
TRBV27	TRBJ2-1	-	-	TGTGCCAGCAGTGAAGGGGCCTACAATGAGCAGTTCTTC	CASSEGAYNEQFF
TRBV27	TRBJ2-7	-	-	TGTGCCAGCAGCTTTGGCATCGGGGACGAGCAGTACTTC	CASSFGIGDEQYF
TRBV5-6	TRBJ2-7	TRBD1	-	TGTGCCAGCAGAGGACGGTGGGACAGGGCATACGAGCAGTACTTC	CASRGRWDRAYEQYF
TRBV5-6	TRBJ2-2	-	-	TGTGCCAGCAGCTTGGGCACATACGCCGGGGAGCTGTTTTTT	CASSLGTYAGELFF
TRBV27	TRBJ1-2	-	-	TGTGCCAGCAGTACAGGGCGGCATGGCTACACCTTC	CASSTGRHGYTF
TRBV19	TRBJ1-5	-	-	TGTGCCAGTAGTATGCGTTTGGGGGAGGATCAGCCCCAGCATTTT	CASSMRLGEDQPQHF
TRBV7-2	TRBJ2-5	-	-	TGTGCCAGCAGCTCCCTGACAGAGACCCAGTACTTC	CASSSLTETQYF
TRBV2	TRBJ1-1	TRBD1	few	TGTGCCAGCAGTGGGCAGGGGGCGAACACTGAAGCTTTCTTT	CASSGQGANTEAFF
TRBV19	TRBJ2-1	-	-	TGTGCCAGTAGTAAGGAGGGGGGAGTTTCCTACAATGAGCAGTTCTTC	CASSKEGGVSYNEQFF
TRBV9	TRBJ2-1	-	-	TGTGCCAGCAGCGTAGAGTCCGTGCGGAGTGAGCAGTTCTTC	CASSVESVRSEQFF
TRBV7-8	TRBJ1-1	TRBD1	-	TGTGCCAGCAGCCTTACAGGGGGCACTGAAGCTTTCTTT	CASSLTGGTEAFF
TRBV23-1	TRBJ2-4	-	-	TGCGCCAGCTCCCCACAACCCCGGGACTGGGGTTCCAAAAACATTCAGTACTTC	CASSPQPRDWGSKNIQYF
TRBV11-1	TRBJ1-2	-	once	TGTGCCAGCAGCTTACAACAAACCCCGACCGGCTACACCTTC	CASSLQQTPTGYTF
TRBV10-3	TRBJ2-7	TRBD2	-	TGTGCCACGACTAGCGGGACGCACTACGAGCAGTACTTC	CATTSGTHYEQYF
TRBV7-8	TRBJ2-1	-	-	TGTGCCAGCAGCTTAGCCGAGACCCGAGGATGGGAGCAGTTCTTC	CASSLAETRGWEQFF
TRBV28	TRBJ1-5	TRBD1	-	TGTGCCACTCGACAGGGGAGCGATCAGCCCCAGCATTTT	CATRQGSDQPQHF
TRBV5-6	TRBJ1-1	-	-	TGTGCCAGCAGCCCCTCCCAGGGGCTGGGTGAAGCTTTCTTT	CASSPSQGLGEAFF
TRBV6-1	TRBJ1-1	-	-	TGTGCCAGCATCCCACCGGGGCATCCTGAAGCTTTCTTT	CASIPPGHPEAFF